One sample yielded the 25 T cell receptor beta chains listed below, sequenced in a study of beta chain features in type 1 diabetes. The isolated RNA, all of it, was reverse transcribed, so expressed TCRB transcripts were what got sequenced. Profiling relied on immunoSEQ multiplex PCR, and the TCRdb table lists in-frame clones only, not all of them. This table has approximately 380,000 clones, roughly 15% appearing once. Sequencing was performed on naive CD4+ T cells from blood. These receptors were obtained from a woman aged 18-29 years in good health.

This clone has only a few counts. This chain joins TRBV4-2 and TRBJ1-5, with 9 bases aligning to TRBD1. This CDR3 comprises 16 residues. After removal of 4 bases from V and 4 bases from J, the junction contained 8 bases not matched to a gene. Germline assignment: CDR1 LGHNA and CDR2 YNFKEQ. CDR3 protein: CASSPGDRVRNQPQHF. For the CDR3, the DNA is TGTGCCAGCAGCCCAGGGGACAGGGTTAGGAATCAGCCCCAGCATTTT.

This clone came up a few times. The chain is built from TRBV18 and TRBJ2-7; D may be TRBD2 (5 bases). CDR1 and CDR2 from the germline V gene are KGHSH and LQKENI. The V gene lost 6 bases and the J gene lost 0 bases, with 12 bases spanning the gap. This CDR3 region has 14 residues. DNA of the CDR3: TGTGCCAGCTCGCCCAGTGAGGGCTCCTACGAGCAGTACTTC. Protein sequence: CASSPSEGSYEQYF.

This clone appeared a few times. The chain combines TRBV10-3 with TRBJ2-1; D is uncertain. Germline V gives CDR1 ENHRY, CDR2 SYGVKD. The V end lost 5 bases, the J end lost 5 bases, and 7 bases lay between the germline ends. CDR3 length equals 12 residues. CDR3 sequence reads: CAISHEDNEQFF. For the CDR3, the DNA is TGTGCCATCAGTCACGAGGACAATGAGCAGTTCTTC.

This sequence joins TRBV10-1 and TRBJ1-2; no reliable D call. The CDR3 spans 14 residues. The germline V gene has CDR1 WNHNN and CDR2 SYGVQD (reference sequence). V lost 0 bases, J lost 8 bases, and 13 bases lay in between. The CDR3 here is CASSESGTPRGYTF. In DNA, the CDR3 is TGCGCCAGCAGTGAGTCGGGTACTCCGAGGGGCTACACCTTC.

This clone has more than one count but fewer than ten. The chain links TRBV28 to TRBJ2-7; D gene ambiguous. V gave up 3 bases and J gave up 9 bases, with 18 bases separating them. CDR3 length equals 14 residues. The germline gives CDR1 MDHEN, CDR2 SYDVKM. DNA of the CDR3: TGTGCCAGCAGTTTGACGCAACAGTACTTTGTGCAGTACTTC. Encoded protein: CASSLTQQYFVQYF. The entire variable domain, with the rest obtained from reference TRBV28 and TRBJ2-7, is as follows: DVKVTQSSRYLVKRTGEKVFLECVQDMDHENMFWYRQDPGLGLRLIYFSYDVKMKEKGDIPEGYSVSREKKERFSLILESASTNQTSMYLCASSLTQQYFVQYFGPGTRLTVT.

CDR3 DNA: TGTGCCAGCCGTGCGGGGAATAATGCTGGAAACACCATATATTTT. Translated, it gives CASRAGNNAGNTIYF. The chain recombines TRBV7-8 with TRBJ1-3, with D unclear. Germline CDR1 is SGHVS and CDR2 is FQNEAQ. Trimming removed 8 bases from V and 2 bases from J, with 16 bases in between. The CDR3 is 15 amino acids. Full variable domain (remainder filled in from reference TRBV7-8 and TRBJ1-3): GAGVSQSPRYKVAKRGQDVALRCDPISGHVSLFWYQQALGQGPEFLTYFQNEAQLDKSGLPSDRFFAERPEGSVSTLKIQRTQQEDSAVYLCASRAGNNAGNTIYFGEGSWLTVV.

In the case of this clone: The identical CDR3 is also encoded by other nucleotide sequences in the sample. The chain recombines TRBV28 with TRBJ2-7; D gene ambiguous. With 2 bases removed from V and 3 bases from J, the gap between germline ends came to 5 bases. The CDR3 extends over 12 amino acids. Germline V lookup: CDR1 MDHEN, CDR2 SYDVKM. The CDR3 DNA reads TGTGCCAGCAGTTTACTCGGCTACGAGCAGTACTTC. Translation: CASSLLGYEQYF.

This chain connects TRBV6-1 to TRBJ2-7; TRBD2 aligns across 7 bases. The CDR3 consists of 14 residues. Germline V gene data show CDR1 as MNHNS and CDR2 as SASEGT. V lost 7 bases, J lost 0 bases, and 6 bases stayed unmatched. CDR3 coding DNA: TGTGCCAGCAATGCTCTAGCGGCCTCCTACGAGCAGTACTTC. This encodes CASNALAASYEQYF.

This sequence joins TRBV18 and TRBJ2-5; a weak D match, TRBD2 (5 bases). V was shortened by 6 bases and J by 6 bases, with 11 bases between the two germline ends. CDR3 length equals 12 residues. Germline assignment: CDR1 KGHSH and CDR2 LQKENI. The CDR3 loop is CASSSRGQTQYF. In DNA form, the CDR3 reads TGTGCCAGCTCGAGTAGAGGGCAGACCCAGTACTTC.

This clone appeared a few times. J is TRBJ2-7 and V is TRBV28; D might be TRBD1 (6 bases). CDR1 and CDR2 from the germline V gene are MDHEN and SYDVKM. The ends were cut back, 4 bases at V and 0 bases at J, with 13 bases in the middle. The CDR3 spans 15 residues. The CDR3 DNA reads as TGTGCCAGCAGTTCAGGATGGGGGCCCTCCTACGAGCAGTACTTC. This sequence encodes CASSSGWGPSYEQYF.

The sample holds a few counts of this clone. CDR3 coding DNA: TGCGCCAGCAGCCAGTCCGACACTAGTAGATTAGGCTACGAGCAGTACTTC. Its protein product is CASSQSDTSRLGYEQYF. The chain is built from TRBV4-1 and TRBJ2-7; possible D gene TRBD2, 5 bases. Between the trimmed V and J ends, which lost 3 bases and 3 bases, there was a span of 21 bases. CDR1 is MGHRA and CDR2 is YSYEKL in the germline V gene. This CDR3 comprises 17 residues.

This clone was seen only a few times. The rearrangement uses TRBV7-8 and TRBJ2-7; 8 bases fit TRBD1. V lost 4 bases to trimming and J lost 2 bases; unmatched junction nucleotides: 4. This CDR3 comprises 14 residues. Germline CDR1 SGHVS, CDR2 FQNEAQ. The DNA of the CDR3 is TGTGCCAGCAGCTGGGACAGGTCTGCCTACGAGCAGTACTTC. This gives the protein CASSWDRSAYEQYF.

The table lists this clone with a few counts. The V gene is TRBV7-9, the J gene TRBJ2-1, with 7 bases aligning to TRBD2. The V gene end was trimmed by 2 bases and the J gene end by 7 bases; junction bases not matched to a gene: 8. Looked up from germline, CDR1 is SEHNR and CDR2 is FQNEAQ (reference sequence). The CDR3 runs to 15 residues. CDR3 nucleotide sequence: TGTGCCAGCAGCTTAATGGCGGGAGTGGGGAATGAGCAGTTCTTC. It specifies CASSLMAGVGNEQFF.

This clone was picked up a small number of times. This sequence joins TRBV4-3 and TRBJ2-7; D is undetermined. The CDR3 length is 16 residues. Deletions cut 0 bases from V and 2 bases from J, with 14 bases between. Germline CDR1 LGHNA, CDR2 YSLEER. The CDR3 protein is CASSQETSGLTYEQYF. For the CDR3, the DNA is TGCGCCAGCAGCCAAGAAACCTCCGGGTTGACCTACGAGCAGTACTTC.

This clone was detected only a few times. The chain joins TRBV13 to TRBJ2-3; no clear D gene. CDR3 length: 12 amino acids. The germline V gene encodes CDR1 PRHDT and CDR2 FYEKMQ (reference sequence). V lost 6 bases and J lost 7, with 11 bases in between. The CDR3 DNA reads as TGTGCCAGCAGTCTTTTACTGAATACGCAGTATTTT. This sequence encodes CASSLLLNTQYF.

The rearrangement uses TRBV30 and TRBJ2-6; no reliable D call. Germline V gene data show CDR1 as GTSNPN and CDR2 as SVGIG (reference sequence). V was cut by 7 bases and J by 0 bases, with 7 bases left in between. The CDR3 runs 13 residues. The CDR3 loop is CASGRSGANVLTF. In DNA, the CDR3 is TGTGCCTCTGGCCGCTCTGGGGCCAACGTCCTGACTTTC.

This chain's CDR3 is CASTSQEGFSAQYF. CDR3 sequence (DNA): TGTGCCAGCACCTCGCAGGAGGGATTCTCGGCGCAGTACTTC. V gene TRBV6-6 combines with J gene TRBJ2-7; D might be TRBD2 (6 bases). CDR3 length: 14 residues. Germline CDR1 is MNHNY and CDR2 is SVGAGI (reference sequence). Trimming removed 7 bases at V and 9 bases at J, with 22 bases between.

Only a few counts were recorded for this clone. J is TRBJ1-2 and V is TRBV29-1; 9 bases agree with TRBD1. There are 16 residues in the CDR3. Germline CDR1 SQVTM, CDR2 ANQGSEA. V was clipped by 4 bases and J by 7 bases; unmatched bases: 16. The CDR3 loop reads CSVGTMPRTGEFGYTF. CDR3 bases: TGCAGCGTTGGAACTATGCCCCGGACAGGGGAATTTGGCTACACCTTC. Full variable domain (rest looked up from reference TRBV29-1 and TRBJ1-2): SAVISQKPSRDICQRGTSLTIQCQVDSQVTMMFWYRQQPGQSLTLIATANQGSEATYESGFVIDKFPISRPNLTFSTLTVSNMSPEDSSIYLCSVGTMPRTGEFGYTFGSGTRLTVV.

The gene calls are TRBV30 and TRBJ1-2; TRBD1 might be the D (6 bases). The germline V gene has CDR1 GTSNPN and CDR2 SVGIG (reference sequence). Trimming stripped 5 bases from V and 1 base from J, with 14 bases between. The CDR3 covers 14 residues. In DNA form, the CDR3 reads TGTGCCTGGCGTCCCAGGGGAGTTAACTATGGCTACACCTTC. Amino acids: CAWRPRGVNYGYTF.

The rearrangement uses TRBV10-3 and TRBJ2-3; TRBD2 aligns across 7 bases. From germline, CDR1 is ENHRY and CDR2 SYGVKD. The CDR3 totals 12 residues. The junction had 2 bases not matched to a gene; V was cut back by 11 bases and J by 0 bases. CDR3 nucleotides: TGTGCCTCAGCGGGGAGCACAGATACGCAGTATTTT. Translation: CASAGSTDTQYF.

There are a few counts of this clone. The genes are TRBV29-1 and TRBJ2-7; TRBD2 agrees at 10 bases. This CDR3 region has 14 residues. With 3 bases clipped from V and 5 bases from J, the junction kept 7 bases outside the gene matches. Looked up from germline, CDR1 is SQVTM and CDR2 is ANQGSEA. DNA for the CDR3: TGCAGCGTTGAGAGCGGGAGGGGTGGGGACGAGCAGTACTTC. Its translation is CSVESGRGGDEQYF.

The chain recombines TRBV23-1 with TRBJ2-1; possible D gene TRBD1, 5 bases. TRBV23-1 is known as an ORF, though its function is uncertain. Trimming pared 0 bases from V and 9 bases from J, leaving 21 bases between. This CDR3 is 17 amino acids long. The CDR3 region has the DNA TGCGCCAGCAGTCAATCTGGCGAAGGACACGAAGAGACTGAGCAGTTCTTC. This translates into CASSQSGEGHEETEQFF.

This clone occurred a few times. The CDR3 region is CSVRGDSYRGETQYF. In nucleotides, the CDR3 is TGCAGCGTCCGCGGGGACAGCTACCGGGGAGAGACCCAGTACTTC. The chain recombines TRBV29-1 with TRBJ2-5; weak D call: TRBD1 (7 bases). Deletions cut 6 bases from V and 4 bases from J, with 21 bases between. The CDR3 loop spans 15 amino acids. The germline CDR1 and CDR2 sequences are SQVTM and ANQGSEA.

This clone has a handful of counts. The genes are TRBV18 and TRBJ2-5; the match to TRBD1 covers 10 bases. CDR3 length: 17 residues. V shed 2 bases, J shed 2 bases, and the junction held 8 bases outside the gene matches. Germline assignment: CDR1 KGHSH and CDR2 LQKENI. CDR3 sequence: CASSPGDRGYSQETQYF. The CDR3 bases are TGTGCCAGCTCACCAGGGGACAGGGGATACTCTCAAGAGACCCAGTACTTC.

The CDR3 loop reads CAWSVRREAEAFF. The CDR3 coding sequence is TGTGCCTGGAGTGTACGCAGGGAGGCTGAAGCTTTCTTT. V and J are TRBV30 and TRBJ1-1; D may be TRBD1 (5 bases). Germline CDR1 GTSNPN, CDR2 SVGIG (reference sequence). CDR3 length equals 13 residues. The V gene lost 0 bases and the J gene lost 6 bases, with 11 bases spanning the gap.